The 26 T cell receptor beta chains presented below share a single source sample, sequenced in a study of cytomegalovirus exposure and HLA in healthy donors. PCR amplification relied on 60 Vbeta primers (plus 13 Jbeta primers). Sequenced by immunoSEQ multiplex PCR; TCRdb stores in-frame clones only, minus some. This sample carries 150,000 or so clones, 80% of them seen once, and the ten largest clones take about 2.2%. Sample: PBMCs. All receptors come from a man aged 50 or older in good health and CMV-seronegative.

The chain has TRBV6-5 and TRBJ2-3; 7 nucleotides line up with TRBD1. Unmatched junction bases numbered 1, after V lost 4 bases and J lost 3 bases. The CDR3 has 13 residues. The V gene's germline CDR1 is MNHEY and CDR2 SVGAGI. The CDR3 here is CASSLGQTDTQYF. For the CDR3, the DNA is TGTGCCAGCAGTTTGGGACAGACAGATACGCAGTATTTT.

A remark on this clone: At one of its ends the junction is not consistent with the germline gene, which may arise from a read error. The chain is built from TRBV2 and TRBJ2-2, with 9 bases aligning to TRBD1. This CDR3 has 15 amino acids. CDR1 is SNHLY, CDR2 FYNNEI, per germline. The CDR3 DNA reads TGTGCCAGCTGTGACTTGAGACAGGGGGCCGGGGAGCTGTTTTTT. Translated: CASCDLRQGAGELFF.

The chain has TRBV5-4 and TRBJ1-2, with 9 bases that match TRBD1. CDR3 length: 15 residues. Germline-derived CDR1 and CDR2 are SGHNT and YYREEE (reference sequence). Unmatched junction bases numbered 10, after V lost 4 bases and J lost 6 bases. The CDR3 coding sequence is TGTGCCAGCAGCATTTCCTTACAGGGGGCTGATGGCTACACCTTC. Residues: CASSISLQGADGYTF.

V gene TRBV2 combines with J gene TRBJ2-7; TRBD2 matches 9 bases. Germline V lookup: CDR1 SNHLY, CDR2 FYNNEI. This CDR3 is built from 14 residues. Trimming cost V 7 bases and J 7 bases; bases outside gene matches: 11. CDR3 loop: CASKEGGRAVEQYF. The CDR3 DNA sequence: TGTGCCAGCAAGGAAGGCGGGAGGGCCGTTGAGCAGTACTTC.

The chain joins TRBV11-3 to TRBJ2-7, with 7 bases matching TRBD2. The length of the CDR3 is 14 residues. The J segment lost 3 bases and the V segment lost 5 bases, leaving 7 bases of the junction unmatched. Germline CDR1 and CDR2: SGHNT and YENEEA. CDR3 loop: CASSTLAENYEQYF. The CDR3 nucleotides read TGTGCCAGCAGCACCCTAGCGGAGAACTACGAGCAGTACTTC.

This clone was observed a handful of times. The CDR3 here is CASSFVIGGDTRGEQFF. CDR3 bases: TGTGCCAGCAGCTTTGTAATTGGGGGGGACACGCGCGGTGAGCAGTTCTTC. This chain links TRBV5-5 with TRBJ2-1, with D possibly matching TRBD2 (7 bases). This CDR3 has 17 residues. V was clipped by 2 bases and J by 9 bases, with 24 bases between them. From germline, CDR1 is SGHKS and CDR2 YYEKEE (reference sequence).

The rearrangement uses TRBV19 and TRBJ1-1; D is uncertain. The CDR3 has 14 residues. Trimming pared 3 bases from V and 0 bases from J, leaving 8 bases between. The germline V gene encodes CDR1 LNHDA and CDR2 SQIVND (reference sequence). The CDR3 sequence is CASSMAILNTEAFF. Written as DNA, the CDR3 is TGTGCCAGTAGTATGGCCATTTTGAACACTGAAGCTTTCTTT.

The chain employs TRBV5-1 and TRBJ1-2, with D perhaps TRBD1 (6 bases). Germline assignment: CDR1 SGHRS and CDR2 YFSETQ. The CDR3 runs to 15 residues. V was trimmed by 0 bases and J by 2 bases, leaving 11 bases between them. The CDR3 spells CASSLDGGLNYGYTF. The CDR3 region has the DNA TGCGCCAGCAGCTTGGATGGGGGCTTGAACTATGGCTACACCTTC.

V and J are TRBV7-2 and TRBJ2-2; 8 bases are shared with TRBD2. Trimming took 5 bases from V and 4 from J; bases not matched to a gene: 15. Germline loops: CDR1 SGHTA, CDR2 FQGNSA. This CDR3 region has 18 residues. CDR3 DNA sequence: TGTGCCAGCAGCCGAGCCGGGACTAGTCATGGTCCCACCGGGGAGCTGTTTTTT. Its translation: CASSRAGTSHGPTGELFF.

This clone has only one observation. The chain recombines TRBV30 with TRBJ2-6; the match to TRBD2 covers 10 bases. This CDR3 is built from 17 residues. From germline, CDR1 is GTSNPN and CDR2 SVGIG (reference sequence). The V gene end was trimmed by 7 bases and the J gene end by 0 bases; junction bases not matched to a gene: 9. The CDR3 loop reads CASGIAGGLSGANVLTF. CDR3 bases: TGTGCCTCAGGAATAGCGGGGGGCCTCTCTGGGGCCAACGTCCTGACTTTC.

This clone was counted only a few times. The chain links TRBV5-1 to TRBJ2-7, with 7 bases that match TRBD2. J was trimmed by 1 base and V by 4 bases; bases with no gene match: 8. Germline CDR1 is SGHRS and CDR2 is YFSETQ. CDR3 size: 15 residues. CDR3 region: CASSAFSGQSYEQYF. Written as DNA, the CDR3 is TGCGCCAGCAGCGCCTTTAGCGGGCAGTCCTACGAGCAGTACTTC.

This clone was recorded a few times. V is TRBV27 and J is TRBJ2-7; D is perhaps TRBD1 (6 bases). CDR1 and CDR2 from the germline V gene are MNHEY and SMNVEV (reference sequence). The CDR3 has 15 residues. Trimming left V 2 bases short and J 4 bases short, with 15 bases between. The CDR3 here is CASSLRQGIFYEQYF. In DNA form, the CDR3 reads TGTGCCAGCAGTTTAAGGCAGGGGATTTTTTACGAGCAGTACTTC.

This rearrangement joins TRBV19 to TRBJ2-7; 9 bases are shared with TRBD2. There are 16 residues in the CDR3. The ends lost 4 bases at V and 7 bases at J; junction bases unmatched: 14. Germline-derived CDR1 and CDR2 are LNHDA and SQIVND (reference sequence). Written as DNA, the CDR3 is TGTGCCAGTAGTAATGCGGGGGGGGACTACCCGCGTGAGCAGTACTTC. This translates into CASSNAGGDYPREQYF.

The chain uses TRBV21-1 and TRBJ1-6. TRBV21-1 is a known pseudogene. The CDR3 contains 12 residues. The chain's CDR3 is CASSNPRSPLHF. Here the CDR3 DNA reads TGTGCCAGCAGCAACCCGCGTTCACCCCTCCACTTT.

This sequence joins TRBV7-3 and TRBJ1-5; D unresolved. Germline loops: CDR1 SGHTA, CDR2 FQGTGA. Trimming shortened V by 2 bases and J by 3 bases, and 11 bases separated the two germline ends. The length of the CDR3 is 15 residues. The CDR3, as DNA: TGTGCCAGCAGCTTAGGGAGGGTCTTCAATCAGCCCCAGCATTTT. It is translated as CASSLGRVFNQPQHF.

The chain carries TRBV9 and TRBJ2-1, with D tentatively TRBD2 (7 bases). V was shortened by 0 bases and J by 2 bases, with 18 bases between the two germline ends. Looked up from germline, CDR1 is SGDLS and CDR2 is YYNGEE. The CDR3 consists of 18 residues. The CDR3 DNA reads TGTGCCAGCAGCGTAGGATTGGGGGGGGCAGGCACCTACAATGAGCAGTTCTTC. It yields the protein CASSVGLGGAGTYNEQFF. Full variable domain (remainder filled in from reference TRBV9 and TRBJ2-1): DSGVTQTPKHLITATGQRVTLRCSPRSGDLSVYWYQQSLDQGLQFLIQYYNGEERAKGNILERFSAQQFPDLHSELNLSSLELGDSALYFCASSVGLGGAGTYNEQFFGPGTRLTVL.

The V gene is TRBV6-1, the J gene TRBJ1-4, with 7 nucleotides matching TRBD1. Germline V gives CDR1 MNHNS, CDR2 SASEGT. The CDR3 has 16 residues. Unmatched junction bases numbered 12, after V lost 4 bases and J lost 7 bases. In DNA form, the CDR3 reads TGTGCCAGCAGTGCCTTACAGGGGAGCAGAGGTGAAAAACTGTTTTTT. As protein: CASSALQGSRGEKLFF.

The chain joins TRBV30 to TRBJ2-5, with unresolved D. The CDR3 runs to 11 residues. Germline V gene data show CDR1 as GTSNPN and CDR2 as SVGIG (reference sequence). The CDR3 coding sequence is TGTGCGGCACAGACACAAGAGACCCAGTACTTC. Its protein is CAAQTQETQYF.

The V and J genes are TRBV5-7 and TRBJ2-5; TRBD1 might be the D (7 bases). The J call may not be correct, given that the DNA end is closer to TRBJ2-7. TRBV5-7 is an ORF; its function is uncertain. The CDR3 has 15 residues. The CDR3 region is CASRPAGQSSYEQYF. CDR3 bases: TGTGCCAGCAGACCCGCGGGACAGAGCTCCTACGAGCAGTACTTC.

V is TRBV18 and J is TRBJ2-4; D possibly corresponds to TRBD2 (6 bases). V was shortened by 6 bases and J by 6 bases, with 12 bases between the two germline ends. There are 13 residues in the CDR3. Germline V gives CDR1 KGHSH, CDR2 LQKENI. CDR3 DNA sequence: TGTGCCAGCTCCCCGGTGGAGGGAAACATTCAGTACTTC. This translates into CASSPVEGNIQYF.

The chain joins TRBV9 to TRBJ2-2; 7 bases fit TRBD1. The CDR3 spans 16 residues. V shed 3 bases and J 0 bases; nucleotides not matched to a gene: 5. CDR1 and CDR2 (germline): SGDLS, YYNGEE. CDR3 amino acids: CASSGDREANTGELFF. The CDR3 coding sequence is TGTGCCAGCAGCGGGGACAGAGAAGCGAACACCGGGGAGCTGTTTTTT.

In its sample, this clone was seen once. J is TRBJ1-1 and V is TRBV6-1; a weak D match, TRBD1 (5 bases). This CDR3 is 17 amino acids long. CDR1 MNHNS and CDR2 SASEGT come from the germline V gene. V dropped 4 bases and J dropped 6 bases, with 24 bases sitting between them. The chain's CDR3 is CASSGSGGGVRTAEAFF. CDR3 DNA: TGTGCCAGCAGTGGATCTGGGGGAGGGGTAAGGACTGCTGAAGCTTTCTTT.

V gene TRBV7-9 combines with J gene TRBJ1-2; D is uncertain. CDR3 length: 17 amino acids. Per germline, CDR1 SEHNR and CDR2 FQNEAQ (reference sequence). The V and J ends lost 5 bases and 2 bases respectively, with 21 bases between them. The CDR3 sequence: CASSASGGQDHNYGYTF. The CDR3 bases are TGTGCCAGCAGCGCCAGCGGAGGTCAGGACCACAACTATGGCTACACCTTC.

J is TRBJ2-7 and V is TRBV2, with 7 bases matching TRBD1. Germline V gene sequence: CDR1 SNHLY, CDR2 FYNNEI. J was trimmed by 3 bases and V by 8 bases; bases with no gene match: 13. CDR3 length equals 15 residues. The CDR3, as DNA: TGTGCCAGCCTCCAGGACCCACAGGGGAACTACGAGCAGTACTTC. Translated: CASLQDPQGNYEQYF.

CDR3 in amino acids: CASSQPRELYGYTF. The DNA for the CDR3 is TGTGCCAGCAGCCAGCCCAGGGAACTATATGGCTACACCTTC. V is TRBV4-2 and J is TRBJ1-2, with D maybe TRBD1 (5 bases). The V and J ends lost 3 bases and 5 bases respectively, with 13 bases between them. The germline CDR1 and CDR2 sequences are LGHNA and YNFKEQ. This CDR3 is built from 14 residues.

The genes are TRBV6-1 and TRBJ1-2, with 7 bases matching TRBD1. CDR3 size: 16 residues. V lost 3 bases to trimming and J lost 1 base; unmatched junction nucleotides: 8. Germline CDR1 MNHNS, CDR2 SASEGT. CDR3 DNA: TGTGCCAGCAGTGAGCACGACAGGGCCAATAACTATGGCTACACCTTC. It is translated as CASSEHDRANNYGYTF.